This record covers a single TCR beta chain. Its antigen is unidentified. These data belong to a study of STAT5B mutations in CD4+ large granular lymphocyte leukemia. Study context: Among healthy controls, a particular HLA allele went with more CDR3 'QG' motifs.

Original processing notes: A productive frequency of 2.59 x 10-5 was the lowest detectable. The table came from immunoSEQ multiplex PCR; TCRdb's copy has only in-frame clones and leaves some out. The DNA gave D and trimming, while V, J and clone size come from that table. The sample has approximately 27,000 clones; 80% to 85% are singletons. General study findings and limits: Without putative leukemic clones, patient CD4-sorted repertoires remained more clonal than healthy CD4+ repertoires.

Per germline, CDR1 SGHDT and CDR2 YYEEEE. The length of the CDR3 is 16 residues. V lost 1 base and J lost 4, with 14 bases in between. Sequenced sample: CD4+ T cells from blood buffy coats. This clonotype was obtained from a human donor in good health. The chain is built from TRBV5-6 and TRBJ1-4; the D gene is possibly TRBD1 (6 bases). CDR3 nucleotide sequence: TGTGCCAGCAGCTTGTTGGGGGGGCAGGGTAATGAAAAACTGTTTTTT. This gives the protein CASSLLGGQGNEKLFF.